The following is a T cell receptor (beta chain) sequence with its context. Its antigen is currently unknown. Clones were read by immunoSEQ multiplex PCR, and TCRdb kept only the in-frame ones, dropping some. The sample lists over 75,000 clones; 68% were seen once. This specimen belongs to a study of shared clonotypes between healthy human individuals. General observations from the study: Larger estimated richness was generally seen in naive subsets than in memory subsets.

The sequencing input was memory CD8+ T cells sorted from blood. Subset specified: CD45RO+ cells pooled with CCR7-negative TemRA cells. The TCR originated in a man in his thirties or forties in good health.

The CDR3 coding sequence is TGTGCCAGCAGCTTCTCCTCGGGGAGATATGGCTACACCTTC. Translation gives CASSFSSGRYGYTF. V gene TRBV7-9 combines with J gene TRBJ1-2; D is uncertain. The germline V gene has CDR1 SEHNR and CDR2 FQNEAQ (reference sequence). V lost 3 bases to trimming and J lost 5 bases, with 13 bases between them. This CDR3 has 14 amino acids.